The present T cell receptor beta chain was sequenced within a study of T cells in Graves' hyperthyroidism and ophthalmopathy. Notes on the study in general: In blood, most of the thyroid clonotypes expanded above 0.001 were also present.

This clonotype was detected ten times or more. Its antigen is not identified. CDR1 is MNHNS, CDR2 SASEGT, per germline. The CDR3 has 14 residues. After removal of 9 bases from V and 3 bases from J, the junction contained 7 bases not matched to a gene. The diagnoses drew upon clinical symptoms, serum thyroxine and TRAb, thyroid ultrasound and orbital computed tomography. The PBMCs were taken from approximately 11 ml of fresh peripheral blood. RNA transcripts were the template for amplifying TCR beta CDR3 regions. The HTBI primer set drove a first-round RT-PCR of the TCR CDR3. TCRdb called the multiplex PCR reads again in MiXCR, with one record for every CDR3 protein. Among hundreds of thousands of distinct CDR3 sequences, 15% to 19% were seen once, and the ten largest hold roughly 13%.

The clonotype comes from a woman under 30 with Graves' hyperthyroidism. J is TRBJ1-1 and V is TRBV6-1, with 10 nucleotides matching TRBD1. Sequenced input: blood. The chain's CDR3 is CASQWTGGYTEAFF. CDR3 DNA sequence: TGTGCCAGTCAGTGGACAGGGGGGTACACTGAAGCTTTCTTT.